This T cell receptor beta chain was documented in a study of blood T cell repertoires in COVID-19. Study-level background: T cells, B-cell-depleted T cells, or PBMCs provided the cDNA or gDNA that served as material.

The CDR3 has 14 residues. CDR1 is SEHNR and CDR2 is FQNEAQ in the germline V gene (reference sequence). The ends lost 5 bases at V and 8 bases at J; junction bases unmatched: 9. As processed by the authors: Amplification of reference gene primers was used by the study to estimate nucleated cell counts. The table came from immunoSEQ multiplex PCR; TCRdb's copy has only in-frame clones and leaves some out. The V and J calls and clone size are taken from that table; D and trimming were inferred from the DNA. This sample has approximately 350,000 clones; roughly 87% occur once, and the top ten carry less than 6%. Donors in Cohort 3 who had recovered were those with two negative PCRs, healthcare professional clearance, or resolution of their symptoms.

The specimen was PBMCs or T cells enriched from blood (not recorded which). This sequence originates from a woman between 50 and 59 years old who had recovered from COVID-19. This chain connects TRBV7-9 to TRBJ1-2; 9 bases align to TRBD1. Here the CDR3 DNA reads TGTGCCAGCAGCCTACCTACAGGGGGCTGGGGCTACACCTTC. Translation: CASSLPTGGWGYTF.